These 30 T cell receptor beta chains were all obtained from the same sample, sequenced in a study of blood T cell repertoires in COVID-19. The table came from immunoSEQ multiplex PCR; TCRdb's copy has only in-frame clones and leaves some out. The table includes 300,000 to 350,000 clones, roughly 90% detected once. The sequenced material came from peripheral blood. The receptors come from a woman between 40 and 55 years old with COVID-19, enrolled during active disease.

V and J are TRBV6-6 and TRBJ1-1; D might be TRBD1 (5 bases). In germline, CDR1 is MNHNY, CDR2 SVGAGI (reference sequence). CDR3 size: 13 residues. V was trimmed by 6 bases and J by 2 bases, leaving 10 bases between them. The CDR3: CASRRQKNTEAFF. Written as DNA, the CDR3 is TGTGCCAGCAGACGACAGAAAAACACTGAAGCTTTCTTT.

This chain uses TRBV19 with TRBJ1-2, with 7 nucleotides matching TRBD1. Germline CDR1 LNHDA, CDR2 SQIVND (reference sequence). With V trimmed by 10 bases and J by 8 bases, 16 bases remained unmatched. The CDR3 consists of 14 residues. CDR3 DNA sequence: TGTGCCACCCAAGATTCCACAGGGGACGTAGGCTACACCTTC. It yields the protein CATQDSTGDVGYTF.

This chain joins TRBV7-3 and TRBJ2-7; 8 bases fit TRBD1. After removal of 2 bases from V and 2 bases from J, the junction contained 11 bases not matched to a gene. This CDR3 has 17 amino acids. Germline V lookup: CDR1 SGHTA, CDR2 FQGTGA. Here the CDR3 DNA reads TGTGCCAGCAGCTTAGGCGGGGACAGGAGGTTCCCCTACGAGCAGTACTTC. It yields the protein CASSLGGDRRFPYEQYF.

This rearrangement joins TRBV6-5 to TRBJ2-7, with TRBD1 matching over 8 bases. Germline V gives CDR1 MNHEY, CDR2 SVGAGI. The CDR3 has 14 amino acids. Trimming at V came to 5 bases and at J to 4 bases, leaving 7 bases not matched to a gene. The CDR3 region has the DNA TGTGCCAGCAGTCGCGGGACAGGAGGGTACGAGCAGTACTTC. Its protein is CASSRGTGGYEQYF.

V and J are TRBV14 and TRBJ2-1, with 13 bases matching TRBD2. Germline values: CDR1 SGHDN, CDR2 FVKESK. This CDR3 has 15 residues. Germline trimming cut 4 bases from V and 10 bases from J; bases unmatched to any gene: 7. The CDR3 sequence: CASSLGTSGIGEQFF. The CDR3, as DNA: TGTGCCAGCAGCCTCGGGACTAGCGGGATTGGGGAGCAGTTCTTC.

The rearrangement links TRBV10-3 to TRBJ1-2; 9 bases match TRBD1. Per the germline V gene, CDR1 is ENHRY and CDR2 is SYGVKD. Losses at the gene ends were 7 bases for V and 2 bases for J; bases not matched to a gene: 11. The CDR3 is made up of 16 amino acids. CDR3 region: CAITANTGGANYGYTF. The CDR3, as DNA: TGTGCCATCACCGCGAATACAGGGGGCGCGAACTATGGCTACACCTTC.

DNA of the CDR3: TGTGCCAGCAGCGTAGCAGGCCTCAACTATGGCTACACCTTC. Protein: CASSVAGLNYGYTF. The chain employs TRBV9 and TRBJ1-2; D is unresolved. V was clipped by 0 bases and J by 2 bases, with 8 bases between them. Per germline, CDR1 SGDLS and CDR2 YYNGEE. The length of the CDR3 is 14 residues.

This sequence joins TRBV7-3 and TRBJ1-1; 7 bases are a match to TRBD1. Germline assignment: CDR1 SGHTA and CDR2 FQGTGA. Trimming cost V 5 bases and J 6 bases; bases outside gene matches: 3. The CDR3 extends over 12 amino acids. In DNA form, the CDR3 reads TGTGCCAGCAGCCAGCAGGGGGCTGAAGCTTTCTTT. It encodes CASSQQGAEAFF.

The chain is built from TRBV3-1 (or the pseudogene TRBV3-2) and TRBJ2-5, with D unclear. This CDR3 comprises 11 residues. V was trimmed by 8 bases and J by 1 base, leaving 5 bases between them. Germline V lookup: CDR1 LGHDT, CDR2 YNNKEL (reference sequence). Written as DNA, the CDR3 is TGTGCCAGCCGACTCCAAGAGACCCAGTACTTC. Amino acids: CASRLQETQYF.

CDR3 DNA: TGTGCCAGCAGTCTCCGATCCAGGGAAGAAGCTTTCTTT. This translates into CASSLRSREEAFF. The V gene is TRBV7-9, the J gene TRBJ1-1, with a weak D call TRBD1 (5 bases). Looked up from germline, CDR1 is SEHNR and CDR2 is FQNEAQ (reference sequence). The CDR3 spans 13 residues. V shed 6 bases and J shed 8 bases, with 16 bases lying between them.

The chain has TRBV9 and TRBJ2-1; TRBD2 matches 8 bases. Germline V CDR1 and CDR2: SGDLS, YYNGEE. V was pared by 0 bases and J by 9 bases, with 8 bases of the junction left unmatched. The CDR3 length is 15 residues. CDR3 sequence reads: CASSVGGGRGGEQFF. The CDR3 DNA is TGTGCCAGCAGCGTAGGCGGGGGGAGGGGAGGTGAGCAGTTCTTC. Based on the CDR3 plus reference TRBV9 and TRBJ2-1, the full variable domain is DSGVTQTPKHLITATGQRVTLRCSPRSGDLSVYWYQQSLDQGLQFLIQYYNGEERAKGNILERFSAQQFPDLHSELNLSSLELGDSALYFCASSVGGGRGGEQFFGPGTRLTVL.

J is TRBJ2-1 and V is TRBV4-3, with a tentative D call TRBD1 (6 bases). Deletions cut 3 bases from V and 2 bases from J, with 14 bases between. The CDR3 is 16 residues long. Germline-derived CDR1 and CDR2 are LGHNA and YSLEER. CDR3 DNA sequence: TGCGCCAGCAGCCATCAAGACAGGTCTCCCTACAATGAGCAGTTCTTC. This sequence encodes CASSHQDRSPYNEQFF.

This clone was counted between two and nine times. The J gene is TRBJ1-2, the V gene TRBV18, with D maybe TRBD1 (5 bases). The CDR3 contains 14 residues. Trimming removed 5 bases from V and 2 bases from J, with 12 bases in between. The germline V gene has CDR1 KGHSH and CDR2 LQKENI. The DNA of the CDR3 is TGTGCCAGCTCAGCCCTACAGGAGAACTATGGCTACACCTTC. It codes for CASSALQENYGYTF.

This sequence joins TRBV3-1 (or the pseudogene TRBV3-2) and TRBJ1-4, with D perhaps TRBD1 (5 bases). The CDR3 length is 16 residues. In germline, CDR1 is LGHDT, CDR2 YNNKEL (reference sequence). The V end lost 0 bases, the J end lost 5 bases, and 13 bases lay between the germline ends. This CDR3 reads CASSQDEGAGNEKLFF. For the CDR3, the DNA is TGTGCCAGCAGCCAAGATGAAGGGGCTGGAAATGAAAAACTGTTTTTT.

The chain carries TRBV11-3 and TRBJ1-3; no reliable D call. The CDR3 loop spans 13 amino acids. Trimming shortened V by 2 bases and J by 3 bases, and 5 bases separated the two germline ends. The germline gives CDR1 SGHNT, CDR2 YENEEA. CDR3 bases: TGTGCCAGCAGCTTACGGGTTGGAAACACCATATATTTT. Amino acids: CASSLRVGNTIYF.

The chain employs TRBV4-3 and TRBJ1-1; perhaps TRBD1 as D (5 bases). The germline V gene encodes CDR1 LGHNA and CDR2 YSLEER. V lost 0 bases and J 1 base, leaving 12 bases between the germline ends. The CDR3 length is 16 residues. This CDR3 is CASSQDAGSRNTEAFF. The CDR3 DNA reads as TGCGCCAGCAGCCAAGATGCAGGGTCAAGGAACACTGAAGCTTTCTTT.

This sequence joins TRBV7-2 and TRBJ1-5; TRBD1 might be the D (6 bases). V was trimmed by 5 bases and J by 2 bases, leaving 13 bases between them. Germline V gene lookup returns CDR1 SGHTA and CDR2 FQGNSA. The CDR3 consists of 15 residues. CDR3 DNA sequence: TGTGCCAGCAGCCCTCAACAGGGCGGCAATCAGCCCCAGCATTTT. Its protein is CASSPQQGGNQPQHF. The full variable domain, rest sourced from reference TRBV7-2 and TRBJ1-5, is GAGVSQSPSNKVTEKGKDVELRCDPISGHTALYWYRQSLGQGLEFLIYFQGNSAPDKSGLPSDRFSAERTGGSVSTLTIQRTQQEDSAVYLCASSPQQGGNQPQHFGDGTRLSIL.

The chain couples TRBV18 to TRBJ1-2; no clear D. The V gene lost 3 bases and the J gene lost 8 bases, with 13 bases spanning the gap. The CDR3 loop spans 13 amino acids. Germline loops: CDR1 KGHSH, CDR2 LQKENI. The CDR3 reads CASSPSGLEGYTF. The CDR3 bases are TGTGCCAGCTCACCCTCTGGATTGGAGGGCTACACCTTC.

This CDR3 is CASSADQGIYYGYTF. CDR3 nucleotides: TGTGCCAGCAGCGCCGACCAGGGAATCTACTATGGCTACACCTTC. The rearrangement joins TRBV9 to TRBJ1-2, with a weak D call TRBD1 (5 bases). Per the germline V gene, CDR1 is SGDLS and CDR2 is YYNGEE. V lost 3 bases, J lost 3 bases, and 15 bases lay in between. The CDR3 totals 15 residues. Full variable domain (rest looked up from reference TRBV9 and TRBJ1-2): DSGVTQTPKHLITATGQRVTLRCSPRSGDLSVYWYQQSLDQGLQFLIQYYNGEERAKGNILERFSAQQFPDLHSELNLSSLELGDSALYFCASSADQGIYYGYTFGSGTRLTVV.

In its sample, this clone was seen once. V and J are TRBV19 and TRBJ1-4, with TRBD1 as a possible D gene (5 bases). Trimming took 9 bases from V and 0 from J, leaving 11 bases between them. The CDR3 totals 14 residues. Germline V gene sequence: CDR1 LNHDA, CDR2 SQIVND (reference sequence). In DNA, the CDR3 is TGTGCCAGCCAGGGTGTTGCAACTAATGAAAAACTGTTTTTT. As protein: CASQGVATNEKLFF.

The chain has TRBV5-5 and TRBJ2-7, with 10 bases lining up with TRBD1. J gave up 5 bases and V 6 bases, and 17 bases lay outside the gene matches. This CDR3 comprises 17 residues. CDR1 and CDR2 from the germline V gene are SGHKS and YYEKEE (reference sequence). The DNA of the CDR3 is TGTGCCAGCAACCTTGGAGCTAGGGGGACAGGGGTTCACGAGCAGTACTTC. Its protein is CASNLGARGTGVHEQYF.

This clone appeared once. This chain's CDR3 is CASSYGETQYF. CDR3 DNA sequence: TGCGCCAGCAGCTACGGGGAGACCCAGTACTTC. The chain has TRBV4-3 and TRBJ2-5, with no clear D. CDR1 LGHNA and CDR2 YSLEER come from the germline V gene. V lost 5 bases and J lost 5, with 6 bases in between. This CDR3 has 11 residues.

The rearrangement uses TRBV19 and TRBJ2-3; TRBD2 aligns across 7 bases. V was pared by 5 bases and J by 1 base, with 12 bases of the junction left unmatched. The CDR3 loop spans 17 amino acids. The V gene's germline CDR1 is LNHDA and CDR2 SQIVND (reference sequence). The CDR3 nucleotides are TGTGCCAGTAGTGCGGGACTTTGGGGGGGAGGCACAGATACGCAGTATTTT. Translated: CASSAGLWGGGTDTQYF.

The chain combines TRBV2 with TRBJ1-3; TRBD1 matches 9 bases. The V and J ends lost 6 bases and 7 bases, in that order; junction bases with no gene match: 7. CDR1 SNHLY and CDR2 FYNNEI come from the germline V gene. The CDR3 covers 14 residues. In DNA, the CDR3 is TGTGCCAGCAGACAGGGGGCCCTGTTGAACACCATATATTTT. Its protein is CASRQGALLNTIYF.

Details on this clone: The sample carries other DNA sequences with the same CDR3. This chain connects TRBV18 to TRBJ2-7; 8 nucleotides match TRBD2. V lost 3 bases and J lost 7; bases outside the gene matches: 5. The CDR3 spans 13 residues. Germline loops: CDR1 KGHSH, CDR2 LQKENI. The CDR3 coding sequence is TGTGCCAGCTCACCGGGCCCGGGGGGGGAGCAGTACTTC. Encoded protein: CASSPGPGGEQYF.

The chain carries TRBV27 and TRBJ1-1; D is possibly TRBD1 (5 bases). V dropped 5 bases and J dropped 1 base, with 11 bases sitting between them. The CDR3 spans 14 residues. Germline CDR1 MNHEY, CDR2 SMNVEV (reference sequence). The CDR3 sequence is CASSRSGQNTEAFF. DNA for the CDR3: TGTGCCAGCAGTAGGAGTGGACAGAACACTGAAGCTTTCTTT.

The genes are TRBV27 and TRBJ1-5, with a possible D match to TRBD1 (5 bases). The CDR3 totals 14 residues. Germline loops: CDR1 MNHEY, CDR2 SMNVEV (reference sequence). Trimming stripped 2 bases from V and 7 bases from J, with 12 bases between. Here the CDR3 DNA reads TGTGCCAGCAGTTTAGCGCAGGGCCGGCAGCCCCAGCATTTT. It encodes CASSLAQGRQPQHF.

The chain links TRBV28 to TRBJ1-5; 8 nucleotides align to TRBD1. The CDR3 consists of 16 residues. Germline V gives CDR1 MDHEN, CDR2 SYDVKM. Unmatched junction bases numbered 9, after V lost 4 bases and J lost 4 bases. The CDR3 nucleotides read TGTGCCAGCAGTTCGTGGACAGGGTCCACTAATCAGCCCCAGCATTTT. This translates into CASSSWTGSTNQPQHF.

This clone was counted once. The chain employs TRBV13 and TRBJ2-2, with TRBD2 matching over 11 bases. CDR1 and CDR2 (germline): PRHDT, FYEKMQ (reference sequence). The CDR3 totals 17 residues. V was clipped by 5 bases and J by 0 bases; unmatched bases: 5. The CDR3 nucleotides are TGTGCCAGCAGCAGGCCGGGACTAGCGGCGAACACCGGGGAGCTGTTTTTT. This sequence encodes CASSRPGLAANTGELFF.

Only one count was recorded for this clone. V gene TRBV11-3 combines with J gene TRBJ2-2; 8 positions match TRBD1. The germline gives CDR1 SGHNT, CDR2 YENEEA. The CDR3 is made up of 16 amino acids. Germline trimming cut 0 bases from V and 4 bases from J; bases unmatched to any gene: 4. The CDR3 DNA follows: TGTGCCAGCAGCTTAGAGTTAGGACAGGGCACCGGGGAGCTGTTTTTT. Its translation: CASSLELGQGTGELFF.